These 10 T cell receptor beta chains were sequenced from one sample in a study of T cell repertoires in cytomegalovirus infection. For these TCRs, the target antigens are not known. TCRdb analysed the reads with MiXCR anew, one entry per CDR3 protein. The sample records a few hundred thousand distinct CDR3 sequences, under 45% being singletons. Material: cultured PBMCs, obtained from culture after CMV antigen stimulation. The receptor set was obtained from a human donor in good health (CMV status not recorded). Some clones in this sample may be carry-over from other donors' samples.

The genes are TRBV2 and TRBJ1-2; tentatively, D is TRBD1 (5 bases). CDR1 is SNHLY, CDR2 FYNNEI, per germline. V lost 8 bases, J lost 2 bases, and 12 bases lay in between. This CDR3 spans 13 amino acids. The CDR3: CASATQGNYGYTF. In DNA, the CDR3 is TGTGCCAGCGCGACCCAGGGAAACTATGGCTACACCTTC. The full variable domain, rest sourced from reference TRBV2 and TRBJ1-2, is EPEVTQTPSHQVTQMGQEVILRCVPISNHLYFYWYRQILGQKVEFLVSFYNNEISEKSEIFDDQFSVERPDGSNFTLKIRSTKLEDSAMYFCASATQGNYGYTFGSGTRLTVV.

The CDR3 protein is CASSLNSPRTTDTQYF. The CDR3 region has the DNA TGTGCCAGCAGCTTGAACAGTCCGAGGACGACAGATACGCAGTATTTT. The chain employs TRBV7-2 and TRBJ2-3, with D unclear. The CDR3 length is 16 residues. Trimming stripped 3 bases from V and 3 bases from J, with 16 bases between. From germline, CDR1 is SGHTA and CDR2 FQGNSA.

The rearrangement uses TRBV28 and TRBJ1-1; D uncertain. V was shortened by 4 bases and J by 6 bases, with 18 bases between the two germline ends. CDR1 and CDR2 from the germline V gene are MDHEN and SYDVKM. This CDR3 has 15 residues. The CDR3 loop is CASSSTVGGIAEAFF. CDR3 bases: TGTGCCAGCAGTTCCACGGTTGGAGGAATCGCTGAAGCTTTCTTT.

The chain recombines TRBV2 with TRBJ1-5; D is possibly TRBD1 (6 bases). CDR3 length equals 13 residues. V was shortened by 8 bases and J by 4 bases, with 12 bases between the two germline ends. The V gene's germline CDR1 is SNHLY and CDR2 FYNNEI. CDR3 nucleotides: TGTGCCAGCTCAACGGACAGTAATCAGCCCCAGCATTTT. Amino acid sequence: CASSTDSNQPQHF.

This clonotype has more than one count but fewer than ten. The chain links TRBV19 to TRBJ2-2; 8 bases match TRBD1. J lost 8 bases, V lost 6 bases, and 5 bases had no gene match. Germline-derived CDR1 and CDR2 are LNHDA and SQIVND (reference sequence). The length of the CDR3 is 13 residues. Here the CDR3 reads CASSKDREGELFF. The CDR3 nucleotides are TGTGCCAGTAGCAAGGACAGGGAGGGGGAGCTGTTTTTT. Full variable domain (outside the CDR3, taken from reference TRBV19 and TRBJ2-2): DGGITQSPKYLFRKEGQNVTLSCEQNLNHDAMYWYRQDPGQGLRLIYYSQIVNDFQKGDIAEGYSVSREKKESFPLTVTSAQKNPTAFYLCASSKDREGELFFGEGSRLTVL.

This clonotype turned up a few times. This chain's CDR3 is CASSFTSGYNEQFF. CDR3 coding DNA: TGTGCCAGCAGCTTCACTAGCGGTTACAATGAGCAGTTCTTC. V is TRBV7-8 and J is TRBJ2-1, with TRBD2 identical over 8 bases. V was clipped by 3 bases and J by 4 bases; unmatched bases: 2. This CDR3 spans 14 amino acids. Per the germline V gene, CDR1 is SGHVS and CDR2 is FQNEAQ.

This rearrangement joins TRBV7-2 to TRBJ2-3; the D gene is possibly TRBD2 (5 bases). V was pared by 1 base and J by 7 bases, with 12 bases between. The CDR3 has 14 amino acids. Germline V gives CDR1 SGHTA, CDR2 FQGNSA. DNA of the CDR3: TGTGCCAGCAGCTTAGGGGAAGGCGGGTATACGCAGTATTTT. This codes for CASSLGEGGYTQYF.

This CDR3 is CASTTTEGVRELFF. The DNA for the CDR3 is TGTGCCAGCACCACGACGGAGGGGGTCAGGGAGCTGTTTTTT. The gene calls are TRBV7-6 and TRBJ2-2; D might be TRBD1 or TRBD2, each matching 6 bases. CDR1 is SGHVS and CDR2 is FNYEAQ in the germline V gene. The germline V and J ends were trimmed by 7 bases and 9 bases, with 18 bases remaining between them. The CDR3 is 14 residues long.

This clonotype occurred a few times. V gene TRBV7-2 combines with J gene TRBJ2-3; D is perhaps TRBD1 (6 bases). This CDR3 has 14 residues. Germline values: CDR1 SGHTA, CDR2 FQGNSA. V was clipped by 6 bases and J by 2 bases, with 12 bases between them. The CDR3 loop is CASRSTGYTDTQYF. CDR3 nucleotides: TGTGCCAGCAGGTCAACAGGGTACACAGATACGCAGTATTTT. Full variable domain (rest looked up from reference TRBV7-2 and TRBJ2-3): GAGVSQSPSNKVTEKGKDVELRCDPISGHTALYWYRQSLGQGLEFLIYFQGNSAPDKSGLPSDRFSAERTGGSVSTLTIQRTQQEDSAVYLCASRSTGYTDTQYFGPGTRLTVL.

This sequence joins TRBV9 and TRBJ1-4; D gene ambiguous. Germline CDR1 and CDR2: SGDLS and YYNGEE. V dropped 0 bases and J dropped 8 bases, with 8 bases sitting between them. CDR3 length equals 13 residues. CDR3: CASSVGSWEKLFF. The CDR3 DNA is TGTGCCAGCAGCGTAGGGAGCTGGGAAAAACTGTTTTTT.